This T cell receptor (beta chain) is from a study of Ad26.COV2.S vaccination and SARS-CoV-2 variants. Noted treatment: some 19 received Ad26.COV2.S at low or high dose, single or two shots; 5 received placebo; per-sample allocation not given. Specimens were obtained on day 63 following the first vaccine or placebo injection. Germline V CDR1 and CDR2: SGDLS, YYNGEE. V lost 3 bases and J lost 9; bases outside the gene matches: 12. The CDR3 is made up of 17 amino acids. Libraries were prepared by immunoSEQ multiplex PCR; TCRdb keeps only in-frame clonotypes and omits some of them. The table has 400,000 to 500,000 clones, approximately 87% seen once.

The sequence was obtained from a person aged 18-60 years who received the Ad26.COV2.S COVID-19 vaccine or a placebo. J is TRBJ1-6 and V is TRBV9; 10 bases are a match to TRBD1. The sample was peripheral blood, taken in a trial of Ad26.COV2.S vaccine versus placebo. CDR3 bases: TGTGCCAGCAGCGCCGTCCCGGGACAGGGGTTTGGTTCACCCCTCCACTTT. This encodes CASSAVPGQGFGSPLHF.